These T cell receptor beta chains were read from a single sample in a study of metastatic and nonmetastatic thyroid tumors. Via MiXCR, TCRdb re-called the PCR reads. The table shows about 40,000 clones, with roughly 10% occurring only once. The specimen sequenced was blood. These receptors were taken from a female donor with papillary thyroid cancer or a benign thyroid nodule (not recorded which). Some clones in this sample may be carry-over from other donors' samples. Both conserved end residues are part of each CDR3. The order of the fields is clone size, J gene, D gene, V gene, CDR3 protein, CDR3 DNA. The D gene is left open where the match is weak. A row's size may be missing; if present it is once, few, many or a size class.

>many|TRBJ2-3|.|TRBV27
CASSLFGIRTSTDTQYF
TGTGCCAGCAGTTTATTTGGCATCAGAACTAGCACAGATACGCAGTATTTT
>many|TRBJ2-2|.|TRBV6-2/TRBV6-3
CASRDVGELFF
TGTGCCAGCAGAGACGTCGGGGAGCTGTTTTTT
>few|TRBJ2-3|.|TRBV7-9
CARGDSGSTDTQYF
TGTGCCAGGGGGGATAGCGGAAGCACAGATACGCAGTATTTT
>many|TRBJ2-1|.|TRBV20-1
CSADASRETSYNEQFF
TGCAGTGCTGACGCTAGCAGGGAAACCTCCTACAATGAGCAGTTCTTC
>many|TRBJ2-7|.|TRBV10-2
CASSDAIAYEQYF
TGCGCCAGCAGTGACGCGATAGCCTACGAGCAGTACTTC
>many|TRBJ2-2|.|TRBV14
CASSQDRGRRRAGELFF
TGTGCCAGCAGCCAAGATCGGGGAAGGCGTCGAGCCGGGGAGCTGTTTTTT
>.|TRBJ2-7|.|TRBV11-2
CASSSLRGRPYEQYF
TGTGCCAGCAGCTCCTTAAGGGGCCGACCCTACGAGCAGTACTTC
>many|TRBJ2-3|TRBD1|TRBV6-4
CASSDRGRSVTDTQYF
TGTGCCAGCAGTGACAGGGGGCGGAGTGTGACAGATACGCAGTATTTT
>many|TRBJ1-5|.|TRBV20-1
CSALPGVVGQPQHF
TGCAGTGCTTTACCCGGGGTGGTGGGTCAGCCCCAGCATTTT
>many|TRBJ2-3|.|TRBV20-1
CSGRAGTDTQYF
TGCAGTGGGCGGGCGGGCACAGATACGCAGTATTTT
>.|TRBJ2-7|.|TRBV27
CASSPRTGLGGYEQYF
TGTGCCAGCAGTCCCCGGACAGGTCTGGGGGGCTATGAGCAGTACTTC
>.|TRBJ1-2|TRBD1|TRBV27
CASSLSVRDRDGYTF
TGTGCCAGCAGTTTATCCGTCCGGGACAGGGATGGCTACACCTTC
>many|TRBJ1-5|.|TRBV6-2/TRBV6-3
CASSYMGVQPQHF
TGTGCCAGCAGTTATATGGGTGTCCAGCCCCAGCATTTT
>many|TRBJ1-2|TRBD1|TRBV11-1
CASSDTGERNGYTF
TGTGCCAGCAGCGATACAGGGGAGAGGAATGGCTACACCTTC
>many|TRBJ2-1|TRBD1|TRBV25-1
CASSEPGTGDRNEQFF
TGTGCCAGCAGTGAGCCCGGGACAGGGGATAGGAATGAGCAGTTCTTC
>few|TRBJ2-7|.|TRBV6-1
CASNGGIRHYEQYF
TGTGCCAGCAATGGGGGAATAAGACACTACGAGCAGTACTTC
>many|TRBJ2-1|TRBD2|TRBV6-6
CAGGGGPLAGGPLNEQFF
TGTGCCGGGGGGGGAGGCCCTCTAGCGGGAGGGCCTCTGAATGAGCAGTTCTTC
>many|TRBJ2-1|.|TRBV11-2
CASSLIQGWDPFF
TGTGCCAGCAGCCTCATACAGGGCTGGGATCCGTTCTTC
>many|TRBJ1-1|TRBD1|TRBV12-3/TRBV12-4
CASSARGRDTEAFF
TGTGCCAGCAGTGCCAGGGGGCGGGACACTGAAGCTTTCTTT
>many|TRBJ1-1|TRBD1|TRBV18
CASSPGQGLTEAFF
TGTGCCAGCTCACCAGGACAGGGTCTTACTGAAGCTTTCTTT
>many|TRBJ1-6|.|TRBV2
CASKVSGGSPLHF
TGTGCCAGCAAGGTGTCCGGGGGTTCACCCCTCCACTTT
>.|TRBJ2-2|.|TRBV20-1
CSAIERLTTGELFF
TGCAGTGCTATCGAGAGACTCACCACCGGGGAGCTGTTTTTT
>many|TRBJ2-3|.|TRBV5-1
CASSLGAGRDTQYF
TGCGCCAGCAGCTTGGGGGCGGGACGAGATACGCAGTATTTT
>many|TRBJ2-1|TRBD2|TRBV28
CASNRLAGVYNEQFF
TGTGCCAGCAACCGACTAGCGGGAGTGTACAATGAGCAGTTCTTC
>many|TRBJ2-7|.|TRBV5-1
CASSLADNEQYF
TGCGCCAGCAGCTTGGCCGATAACGAGCAGTACTTC
>.|TRBJ2-3|TRBD2|TRBV12-3/TRBV12-4
CASSTPGAGVGDTQYF
TGTGCCAGCAGTACCCCCGGAGCGGGAGTAGGCGATACGCAGTATTTT
>many|TRBJ1-5|.|TRBV9
CASSRDGNQPQHF
TGTGCCAGCAGCCGGGACGGAAATCAGCCCCAGCATTTT
>.|TRBJ2-7|TRBD1|TRBV4-2
CASSQGSGQASYEQYF
TGTGCCAGCAGCCAAGGGTCCGGACAGGCCTCCTACGAGCAGTACTTC
>medium-sized|TRBJ1-1|.|TRBV4-1
CASSQDAGNTEAFF
TGCGCCAGCAGCCAAGATGCAGGGAACACTGAAGCTTTCTTT
>many|TRBJ2-2|.|TRBV7-3
CASSLQQGTGELFF
TGTGCCAGCAGCCTACAACAGGGAACCGGGGAGCTGTTTTTT
>.|TRBJ2-3|TRBD1|TRBV30
CAWSVRGTGLGDTQYF
TGTGCCTGGAGTGTACGGGGGACAGGGCTCGGCGATACGCAGTATTTT
>many|TRBJ2-5|.|TRBV7-9
CASSLSPAQETQYF
TGTGCCAGCAGCTTGAGCCCAGCCCAAGAGACCCAGTACTTC
>many|TRBJ2-2|TRBD2|TRBV29-1
CSVSGGFGGTGELFF
TGCAGCGTTTCGGGGGGTTTCGGGGGCACCGGGGAGCTGTTTTTT
>few|TRBJ1-1|.|TRBV10-3
CAITGEGTNTEAFF
TGTGCCATCACCGGAGAGGGGACGAACACTGAAGCTTTCTTT
>many|TRBJ2-7|TRBD1|TRBV7-2
CASSAGTDIREQYF
TGTGCCAGCAGCGCCGGGACAGACATACGCGAGCAGTACTTC
>.|TRBJ1-1|.|TRBV10-3
CAIRSPAENTVAFF
TGTGCCATCAGATCCCCTGCAGAGAACACTGTAGCTTTCTTT
>many|TRBJ2-7|TRBD2|TRBV19
CASSIVATGGRGEQYF
TGTGCCAGTAGTATAGTCGCGACGGGAGGACGGGGCGAGCAGTACTTC